The 19 T cell receptor beta chains below were found in one sample sequenced in a study of cytomegalovirus exposure and HLA in healthy donors. The primer mix had 60 Vbeta and 13 Jbeta primers. Libraries were prepared by immunoSEQ multiplex PCR; TCRdb keeps only in-frame clonotypes and omits some of them. Of 65,000 to 85,000 clones in the sample, around 67% are singletons; the top ten hold 2% to 2.5%. Sequenced sample: PBMCs. The source of these receptors is a woman aged 30 to 39 in good health and CMV-seronegative.

This clone was found once. V and J are TRBV27 and TRBJ2-7, with 9 bases matching TRBD1. This CDR3 has 15 residues. V was clipped by 1 base and J by 4 bases; unmatched bases: 5. In germline, CDR1 is MNHEY, CDR2 SMNVEV (reference sequence). CDR3 amino acids: CASSLLGQGRYEQYF. The DNA for the CDR3 is TGTGCCAGCAGTTTATTGGGACAGGGTCGATACGAGCAGTACTTC.

The chain carries TRBV28 and TRBJ1-1; the D gene is possibly TRBD1 (6 bases). The CDR3 sequence is 15 residues long. The ends were cut back, 4 bases at V and 0 bases at J, with 12 bases in the middle. CDR1 is MDHEN, CDR2 SYDVKM, per germline. The CDR3 spells CASSSQGILNTEAFF. CDR3 bases: TGTGCCAGCAGTTCTCAGGGGATCTTGAACACTGAAGCTTTCTTT.

The chain links TRBV5-1 to TRBJ1-2; 9 nucleotides agree with TRBD1. Trimming cost V 4 bases and J 4 bases; bases outside gene matches: 8. Germline CDR1 SGHRS, CDR2 YFSETQ. This CDR3 is 15 amino acids long. The CDR3: CASSPRTGAVYGYTF. The DNA of the CDR3 is TGCGCCAGCAGCCCACGGACAGGGGCCGTCTATGGCTACACCTTC. Variable domain in full (rest from reference TRBV5-1 and TRBJ1-2): KAGVTQTPRYLIKTRGQQVTLSCSPISGHRSVSWYQQTPGQGLQFLFEYFSETQRNKGNFPGRFSGRQFSNSRSEMNVSTLELGDSALYLCASSPRTGAVYGYTFGSGTRLTVV.

The chain has TRBV5-1 and TRBJ2-5, with D possibly being TRBD1 (5 bases). This CDR3 has 13 amino acids. Trimming took 1 base from V and 5 from J, leaving 9 bases between them. The germline gives CDR1 SGHRS, CDR2 YFSETQ. The CDR3 region has the DNA TGCGCCAGCAGCTTGTGGGCAGGGGAGACCCAGTACTTC. It specifies CASSLWAGETQYF.

This clone has more than one count but fewer than ten. This chain joins TRBV9 and TRBJ1-1; the D gene is possibly TRBD1 (5 bases). Looked up from germline, CDR1 is SGDLS and CDR2 is YYNGEE. This CDR3 spans 15 amino acids. Trimming removed 4 bases at V and 0 bases at J, with 13 bases between. The CDR3 DNA is TGTGCCAGCAGCCCACCTAGGGGATTGAACACTGAAGCTTTCTTT. As protein: CASSPPRGLNTEAFF.

The chain recombines TRBV5-4 with TRBJ2-3; 12 nucleotides align to TRBD2. The CDR3 totals 18 residues. V shed 4 bases and J 5 bases; nucleotides not matched to a gene: 14. Germline V gene sequence: CDR1 SGHNT, CDR2 YYREEE (reference sequence). The CDR3 nucleotides are TGTGCCAGCAGCCCAGGCGGCCTAGCGGGGGGGCCCGGAGATACGCAGTATTTT. Translation gives CASSPGGLAGGPGDTQYF.

The chain joins TRBV5-3 to TRBJ1-6, with D possibly being TRBD1 (6 bases). TRBV5-3 is annotated as an ORF whose role is uncertain. The V and J ends lost 8 bases and 8 bases respectively, with 14 bases between them. The CDR3 covers 13 residues. This chain's CDR3 is CASSLGQYSPLHF. For the CDR3, the DNA is TGTGCCAGCAGCCTTGGACAGTATTCACCCCTCCACTTT.

The rearrangement links TRBV13 to TRBJ2-7; 7 nucleotides align to TRBD1. The CDR3 sequence is 16 residues long. Trimming at V came to 0 bases and at J to 0 bases, leaving 5 bases not matched to a gene. Germline lookup yields CDR1 PRHDT and CDR2 FYEKMQ (reference sequence). CDR3 nucleotides: TGTGCCAGCAGCTTAGGTTCGGGACAGCTCTCCTACGAGCAGTACTTC. Protein sequence: CASSLGSGQLSYEQYF.

The gene calls are TRBV5-1 and TRBJ2-3; 7 positions match TRBD2. V shed 0 bases and J 0 bases; nucleotides not matched to a gene: 4. The CDR3 sequence is 16 residues long. Germline V lookup: CDR1 SGHRS, CDR2 YFSETQ. The CDR3 nucleotides are TGCGCCAGCAGCTTGGGACTAGCTACAAGCACAGATACGCAGTATTTT. Translated, it gives CASSLGLATSTDTQYF.

The chain combines TRBV5-4 with TRBJ2-7, with D possibly being TRBD2 (6 bases). Germline CDR1 SGHNT, CDR2 YYREEE (reference sequence). Trimming removed 4 bases from V and 6 bases from J, with 17 bases in between. CDR3 length: 14 residues. CDR3 coding DNA: TGTGCCAGCAGCCCAGGGTCGCGGCGGGGCGAGCAGTACTTC. Its translation: CASSPGSRRGEQYF.

The sample holds a few counts of this clone. The genes are TRBV7-9 and TRBJ1-6; possibly TRBD1 for D (5 bases). Trimming left V 5 bases short and J 10 bases short, with 15 bases between. The germline gives CDR1 SEHNR, CDR2 FQNEAQ (reference sequence). The CDR3 runs to 14 residues. The CDR3, as DNA: TGTGCCAGCAGCCAAGAGGGAGGGGACTCACCCCTCCACTTT. Protein sequence: CASSQEGGDSPLHF.

The V gene is TRBV5-1, the J gene TRBJ1-1; D is ambiguous. Germline lookup yields CDR1 SGHRS and CDR2 YFSETQ. This CDR3 has 13 residues. V dropped 5 bases and J dropped 2 bases, with 10 bases sitting between them. DNA for the CDR3: TGCGCCAGCAGTAAACAGCTTAACACTGAAGCTTTCTTT. Protein sequence: CASSKQLNTEAFF.

The chain couples TRBV15 to TRBJ2-2; the D is unclear. Trimming pared 0 bases from V and 7 bases from J, leaving 12 bases between. The CDR3 is 15 residues long. The germline V gene has CDR1 LNHNV and CDR2 YYDKDF (reference sequence). CDR3 coding DNA: TGTGCCACCAGCAGAGAACGACTGTGCCGCGGGGAGCTGTTTTTT. Protein sequence: CATSRERLCRGELFF.

This clone was recorded a few times. The chain is built from TRBV5-4 and TRBJ1-6; no firm D call. V lost 5 bases to trimming and J lost 8 bases, with 14 bases between them. Germline V gene sequence: CDR1 SGHNT, CDR2 YYREEE (reference sequence). The CDR3 length is 14 residues. CDR3 in amino acids: CASSFDSADSPLHF. CDR3 nucleotide sequence: TGTGCCAGCAGTTTTGACTCCGCCGATTCACCCCTCCACTTT.

Here the CDR3 reads CASSLGGRDSYNEQFF. As DNA, the CDR3 is TGTGCCAGCAGCTTGGGGGGGCGCGACTCCTACAATGAGCAGTTCTTC. V is TRBV5-4 and J is TRBJ2-1; TRBD1 is a possible D gene (6 bases). The CDR3 is 16 residues long. Germline assignment: CDR1 SGHNT and CDR2 YYREEE (reference sequence). V was shortened by 0 bases and J by 0 bases, with 10 bases between the two germline ends.

The rearrangement joins TRBV6-5 to TRBJ1-3, with D perhaps TRBD1 (6 bases). This CDR3 is built from 16 residues. Trimming took off 0 bases at V and 4 bases at J, with 13 bases between the two ends. CDR1 is MNHEY and CDR2 is SVGAGI in the germline V gene. The CDR3 region is CASSYSSGDRGNTIYF. CDR3 DNA: TGTGCCAGCAGTTACTCGTCAGGGGATAGGGGAAACACCATATATTTT.

This chain uses TRBV5-1 with TRBJ2-2; 8 bases agree with TRBD2. Germline V gene data show CDR1 as SGHRS and CDR2 as YFSETQ. The CDR3 extends over 16 amino acids. Trimming took 4 bases from V and 0 from J; bases not matched to a gene: 5. DNA for the CDR3: TGCGCCAGCAGCCTAGCGGGCCACGCGAACACCGGGGAGCTGTTTTTT. It is translated as CASSLAGHANTGELFF.

J is TRBJ2-7 and V is TRBV6-6; 11 bases are a match to TRBD2. This CDR3 is 14 amino acids long. The J segment lost 5 bases and the V segment lost 5 bases, leaving 5 bases of the junction unmatched. Per the germline V gene, CDR1 is MNHNY and CDR2 is SVGAGI (reference sequence). CDR3 sequence (DNA): TGTGCCAGCAGTCGACTAGCGGGACTCAACGAGCAGTACTTC. It specifies CASSRLAGLNEQYF.

The V gene is TRBV27, the J gene TRBJ1-6; 9 nucleotides match TRBD1. The CDR3 covers 15 residues. CDR1 and CDR2 from the germline V gene are MNHEY and SMNVEV (reference sequence). After removal of 5 bases from V and 6 bases from J, the junction contained 5 bases not matched to a gene. For the CDR3, the DNA is TGTGCCAGCAGTCGTCGGGACAGGGCTAATTCACCCCTCCACTTT. As protein: CASSRRDRANSPLHF.